The 10 T cell receptor beta chains given below trace back to one sample, sequenced in a study of cytomegalovirus exposure and HLA in healthy donors. PCR was performed using 60 Vbeta and 13 Jbeta primers. This table comes from immunoSEQ multiplex PCR, and its TCRdb copy is limited to in-frame clones, with some not included. The sample lists some 44,000 clones, roughly nine tenths occurring once. The specimen was PBMCs. These receptor sequences come from a woman aged 40 to 50 in good health and CMV-seropositive.

The rearrangement links TRBV14 to TRBJ1-2; no firm D call. The V and J ends lost 1 base and 8 bases respectively, with 14 bases between them. CDR1 is SGHDN, CDR2 FVKESK, per germline. CDR3 length: 14 amino acids. The CDR3 DNA sequence: TGTGCCAGCAGCCAAGGACATCCCCTTGGAGGCTACACCTTC. Its translation is CASSQGHPLGGYTF.

This clone showed up just once. The rearrangement uses TRBV7-2 and TRBJ2-3; TRBD2 agrees at 9 bases. The germline V gene encodes CDR1 SGHTA and CDR2 FQGNSA. Unmatched junction bases numbered 2, after V lost 6 bases and J lost 4 bases. The CDR3 is 13 residues long. The CDR3 loop reads CASSVAGADTQYF. The DNA for the CDR3 is TGTGCCAGCAGTGTAGCGGGGGCAGATACGCAGTATTTT.

The chain is built from TRBV19 and TRBJ1-5; tentatively, D is TRBD1 (5 bases). The germline V gene encodes CDR1 LNHDA and CDR2 SQIVND (reference sequence). V lost 2 bases and J 4 bases, leaving 12 bases between the germline ends. The CDR3 is 15 residues long. The DNA for the CDR3 is TGTGCCAGTAGTATAAAGACAGTAGCTAATCAGCCCCAGCATTTT. It translates to CASSIKTVANQPQHF.

The CDR3 reads CASRVASANLQQYF. The CDR3 bases are TGTGCCAGCAGGGTCGCGAGTGCGAACCTGCAGCAGTACTTC. The chain carries TRBV7-2 and TRBJ2-7; no firm D call. V shed 6 bases and J shed 8 bases, with 20 bases lying between them. This CDR3 contains 14 residues. Germline V gene sequence: CDR1 SGHTA, CDR2 FQGNSA.

The chain couples TRBV28 to TRBJ2-4; the match to TRBD1 covers 10 bases. Germline loops: CDR1 MDHEN, CDR2 SYDVKM. This CDR3 is built from 13 residues. The J segment lost 6 bases and the V segment lost 5 bases, leaving 1 base of the junction unmatched. CDR3 DNA: TGTGCCAGCAGTGGACAGGGGGGAAACATTCAGTACTTC. Translated, it gives CASSGQGGNIQYF.

The rearrangement joins TRBV29-1 to TRBJ2-2; TRBD1 agrees at 8 bases. Germline V CDR1 and CDR2: SQVTM, ANQGSEA. The V segment lost 7 bases and the J segment 6 bases; nucleotides outside the gene matches: 4. The CDR3 consists of 12 residues. CDR3 DNA sequence: TGCAGCGCCCAGGGGGCTCCCGGGGAGCTGTTTTTT. Translating it yields CSAQGAPGELFF.

The rearrangement uses TRBV15 and TRBJ1-5; D is uncertain. The CDR3 runs 17 residues. Per germline, CDR1 LNHNV and CDR2 YYDKDF (reference sequence). Between the trimmed V and J ends, which lost 2 bases and 0 bases, there was a span of 14 bases. The CDR3 loop reads CATSRSAREISNQPQHF. CDR3 nucleotide sequence: TGTGCCACCAGCAGATCTGCACGAGAGATTAGCAATCAGCCCCAGCATTTT.

The chain has TRBV6-5 and TRBJ1-2; possibly TRBD1 for D (6 bases). Germline assignment: CDR1 MNHEY and CDR2 SVGAGI. Trimming pared 0 bases from V and 4 bases from J, leaving 12 bases between. The length of the CDR3 is 15 residues. Written as DNA, the CDR3 is TGTGCCAGCAGTTACTCGTCACAGGGACCCTATGGCTACACCTTC. Amino acids: CASSYSSQGPYGYTF.

This clone is a singleton in its sample. V is TRBV19 and J is TRBJ1-5; 8 bases match TRBD1. The CDR3 has 17 residues. Trimming removed 4 bases from V and 7 bases from J; junction bases left unmatched: 15. Germline CDR1 LNHDA, CDR2 SQIVND (reference sequence). In DNA form, the CDR3 reads TGTGCCAGTAGTAAGAGGGCGGGGCAGGGGGCCGGACAGCCCCAGCATTTT. Residues: CASSKRAGQGAGQPQHF.

V usage is TRBV19 and J usage is TRBJ2-7; TRBD2 might be the D (6 bases). The CDR3 has 17 residues. Germline-derived CDR1 and CDR2 are LNHDA and SQIVND (reference sequence). The V gene lost 6 bases and the J gene lost 6 bases, with 27 bases spanning the gap. The CDR3 DNA sequence: TGTGCCAGTAGCCCAGTTCACCGGACTTGGGAGGTGGGCGAGCAGTACTTC. As protein: CASSPVHRTWEVGEQYF.